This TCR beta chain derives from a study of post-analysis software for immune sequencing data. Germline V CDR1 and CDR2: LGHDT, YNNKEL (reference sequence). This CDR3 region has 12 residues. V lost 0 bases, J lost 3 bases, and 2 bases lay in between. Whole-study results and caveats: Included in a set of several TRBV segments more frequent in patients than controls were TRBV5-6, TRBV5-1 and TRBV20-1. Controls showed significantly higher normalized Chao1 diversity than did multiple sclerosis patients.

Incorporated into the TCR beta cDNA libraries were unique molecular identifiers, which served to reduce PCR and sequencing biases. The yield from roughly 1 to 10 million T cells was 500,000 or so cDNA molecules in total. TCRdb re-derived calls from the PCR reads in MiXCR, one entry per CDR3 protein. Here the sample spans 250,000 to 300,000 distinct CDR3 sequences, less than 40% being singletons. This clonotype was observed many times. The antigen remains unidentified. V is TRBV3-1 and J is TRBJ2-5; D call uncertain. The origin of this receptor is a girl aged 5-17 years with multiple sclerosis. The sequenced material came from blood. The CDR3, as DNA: TGTGCCAGCAGCCAAGACGAAGAGACCCAGTACTTC. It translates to CASSQDEETQYF.